Presented here are 30 T cell receptor beta chains from one specimen sequenced in a study of cytotoxic CD8 clonotypes in ibrutinib-treated CLL. Clones were sequenced by immunoSEQ multiplex PCR, and TCRdb holds only the in-frame ones, with some missing. The sample carries over 150,000 clones, around 72% recorded once. The input for sequencing was PBMCs, taken after 24 months of ibrutinib treatment. The source of these receptors is a human donor with chronic lymphocytic leukemia.

This sequence joins TRBV6-8 and TRBJ2-1; TRBD1 aligns across 10 bases. The germline V gene has CDR1 MNHGY and CDR2 SAAAGT. This CDR3 is 18 amino acids long. The junction had 16 bases not matched to a gene; V was cut back by 4 bases and J by 7 bases. The CDR3 is CASSSATNRDRGENEQFF. DNA of the CDR3: TGTGCCAGCAGTTCCGCAACCAACCGGGACAGGGGTGAAAATGAGCAGTTCTTC.

The chain recombines TRBV15 with TRBJ2-1; tentative D call: TRBD2 (6 bases). Germline CDR1 is LNHNV and CDR2 is YYDKDF (reference sequence). The V and J ends lost 8 bases and 4 bases respectively, with 12 bases between them. This CDR3 spans 13 amino acids. The DNA of the CDR3 is TGTGCCACCCAATATGGGAGGTACAATGAGCAGTTCTTC. It is translated as CATQYGRYNEQFF.

The genes are TRBV5-1 and TRBJ2-7; 9 bases match TRBD1. The V gene's germline CDR1 is SGHRS and CDR2 YFSETQ. V shed 0 bases and J 4 bases; nucleotides not matched to a gene: 2. The CDR3 consists of 14 residues. This CDR3 is CASSLDRGLYEQYF. The CDR3 DNA sequence: TGCGCCAGCAGCTTGGACAGGGGGCTTTACGAGCAGTACTTC.

The chain combines TRBV2 with TRBJ1-2, with 8 bases aligning to TRBD1. Trimming removed 4 bases from V and 4 bases from J; junction bases left unmatched: 5. CDR3 length: 14 amino acids. From germline, CDR1 is SNHLY and CDR2 FYNNEI. CDR3 protein: CASSVQGGGYGYTF. For the CDR3, the DNA is TGTGCCAGCAGTGTACAGGGGGGGGGCTATGGCTACACCTTC.

Note on this clone: A junction end diverges from the germline sequence, so it may reflect a read error. V usage is TRBV7-7 and J usage is TRBJ2-5; the D call may be TRBD1 or TRBD2 (6 bases each). The CDR3 has 16 residues. Germline V lookup: CDR1 SSHAT, CDR2 FNYEAQ (reference sequence). This chain's CDR3 is CASSDRLGGIQETQYF. The CDR3 DNA reads TGTGCTAGCAGCGACCGATTAGGGGGGATTCAAGAGACCCAGTACTTC.

The CDR3: CASSPRRGQGSYGYTF. CDR3 DNA sequence: TGTGCCAGCAGCCCCCGGCGGGGACAGGGATCTTATGGCTACACCTTC. The rearrangement joins TRBV6-6 to TRBJ1-2; 9 bases map to TRBD1. CDR1 and CDR2 from the germline V gene are MNHNY and SVGAGI (reference sequence). The CDR3 consists of 16 residues. V trimming: 6 bases; J trimming: 5 bases; junction bases outside the gene matches: 13.

The chain uses TRBV4-2 and TRBJ1-4, with D perhaps TRBD1 (5 bases). The CDR3 extends over 17 amino acids. The V gene lost 0 bases and the J gene lost 5 bases, with 16 bases spanning the gap. CDR1 and CDR2 (germline): LGHNA, YNFKEQ. CDR3 DNA: TGTGCCAGCAGCCAAGACCAGGAGGCCAGGGAAAATGAAAAACTGTTTTTT. This gives the protein CASSQDQEARENEKLFF.

CDR3 region: CASSIDWASYNEQFF. CDR3 in DNA: TGTGCCAGTAGTATTGATTGGGCCTCCTACAATGAGCAGTTCTTC. V usage is TRBV19 and J usage is TRBJ2-1; no firm D call. The CDR3 totals 15 residues. Germline values: CDR1 LNHDA, CDR2 SQIVND (reference sequence). V gave up 3 bases and J gave up 0 bases, with 9 bases separating them.

The genes are TRBV5-4 and TRBJ2-2; tentatively, D is TRBD1 (5 bases). The germline V gene encodes CDR1 SGHNT and CDR2 YYREEE (reference sequence). The CDR3 totals 14 residues. V was cut by 3 bases and J by 3 bases, with 9 bases left in between. The CDR3 here is CASSWGWDTGELFF. The CDR3 DNA sequence: TGTGCCAGCAGCTGGGGCTGGGACACCGGGGAGCTGTTTTTT.

The chain has TRBV5-1 and TRBJ2-3; D not certain. Germline CDR1 SGHRS, CDR2 YFSETQ. Trimming removed 3 bases at V and 0 bases at J, with 11 bases between. The CDR3 totals 15 residues. CDR3 residues: CASSWGNPSTDTQYF. CDR3 in DNA: TGCGCCAGCAGCTGGGGAAACCCAAGCACAGATACGCAGTATTTT.

This clone came up a few times. The chain links TRBV6-5 to TRBJ2-7, with TRBD2 identical over 10 bases. V gave up 4 bases and J gave up 4 bases; unmatched junction bases: 4. This CDR3 has 14 amino acids. Germline-derived CDR1 and CDR2 are MNHEY and SVGAGI. This chain's CDR3 is CASSWTSGIYEQYF. Here the CDR3 DNA reads TGTGCCAGCAGTTGGACTAGCGGAATATACGAGCAGTACTTC.

This clone was detected only a few times. This rearrangement joins TRBV10-1 to TRBJ1-1; TRBD1 is a possible D gene (5 bases). The CDR3 covers 14 residues. The V gene's germline CDR1 is WNHNN and CDR2 SYGVQD (reference sequence). Trimming left V 6 bases short and J 1 base short, with 12 bases between. Here the CDR3 reads CASRGNRTNTEAFF. The DNA for the CDR3 is TGCGCCAGCAGGGGGAACAGGACGAACACTGAAGCTTTCTTT.

V gene TRBV2 combines with J gene TRBJ2-7; D is ambiguous. Looked up from germline, CDR1 is SNHLY and CDR2 is FYNNEI. This CDR3 contains 11 residues. V was shortened by 8 bases and J by 4 bases, with 9 bases between the two germline ends. In nucleotides, the CDR3 is TGTGCCAGCCTCCTCTATTACGAGCAGTACTTC. Residues: CASLLYYEQYF.

The chain recombines TRBV12-5 with TRBJ2-5; 9 nucleotides match TRBD1. This CDR3 comprises 14 residues. The germline V gene has CDR1 LGHNT and CDR2 FRNRAP. J gave up 1 base and V 6 bases, and 3 bases lay outside the gene matches. CDR3 nucleotides: TGTGCTAGTGGCCGGGACAGGGTCCAAGAGACCCAGTACTTC. It codes for CASGRDRVQETQYF.

The chain couples TRBV7-2 to TRBJ2-5; TRBD1 matches 8 bases. This CDR3 has 14 amino acids. The trim removed 4 bases at V and 4 bases at J, leaving 5 bases unmatched. The germline V gene encodes CDR1 SGHTA and CDR2 FQGNSA. CDR3 region: CASSSGQGSETQYF. Here the CDR3 DNA reads TGTGCCAGCAGCTCCGGACAGGGTTCAGAGACCCAGTACTTC.

This clone came up a few times. The rearrangement uses TRBV7-8 and TRBJ2-5, with D unclear. Per the germline V gene, CDR1 is SGHVS and CDR2 is FQNEAQ. The CDR3 extends over 14 amino acids. The V end lost 3 bases, the J end lost 5 bases, and 13 bases lay between the germline ends. CDR3 protein: CASSFNPDGETQYF. CDR3 DNA: TGTGCCAGCAGCTTTAACCCCGATGGGGAGACCCAGTACTTC. Filled out from reference TRBV7-8 and TRBJ2-5, the complete variable domain reads GAGVSQSPRYKVAKRGQDVALRCDPISGHVSLFWYQQALGQGPEFLTYFQNEAQLDKSGLPSDRFFAERPEGSVSTLKIQRTQQEDSAVYLCASSFNPDGETQYFGPGTRLLVL.

J is TRBJ2-7 and V is TRBV6-5; 8 bases map to TRBD1. CDR1 is MNHEY and CDR2 is SVGAGI in the germline V gene. This CDR3 has 13 amino acids. Unmatched junction bases numbered 5, after V lost 4 bases and J lost 6 bases. This CDR3 reads CASSFQGAGEQYF. The CDR3 region has the DNA TGTGCCAGCAGTTTTCAGGGGGCAGGCGAGCAGTACTTC.

This chain connects TRBV19 to TRBJ2-3; TRBD2 agrees at 9 bases. With V trimmed by 6 bases and J by 5 bases, 6 bases remained unmatched. The CDR3 loop spans 14 amino acids. Germline CDR1 reads LNHDA; CDR2 reads SQIVND (reference sequence). The CDR3, as DNA: TGTGCCAGTAGGGTAGCGGGAGTTCTAGATACGCAGTATTTT. Its translation: CASRVAGVLDTQYF.

This rearrangement joins TRBV12-5 to TRBJ2-5; D is ambiguous. CDR3 length: 11 amino acids. Germline V gene data show CDR1 as LGHNT and CDR2 as FRNRAP. V was clipped by 7 bases and J by 4 bases, with 7 bases between them. CDR3 amino acids: CASALTETQYF. The CDR3 bases are TGTGCTAGTGCCCTGACAGAGACCCAGTACTTC.

This clone turned up a few times. J is TRBJ1-5 and V is TRBV30; D perhaps matches TRBD1 (5 bases). CDR3 size: 14 residues. Germline V lookup: CDR1 GTSNPN, CDR2 SVGIG (reference sequence). Trimming pared 2 bases from V and 3 bases from J, leaving 11 bases between. The CDR3 loop reads CAWSRQHSNQPQHF. The CDR3 nucleotides read TGTGCCTGGAGTCGACAGCATTCCAATCAGCCCCAGCATTTT. Together with reference TRBV30 and TRBJ1-5, the CDR3 gives the full variable domain: SQTIHQWPATLVQPVGSPLSLECTVEGTSNPNLYWYRQAAGRGLQLLFYSVGIGQISSEVPQNLSASRPQDRQFILSSKKLLLSDSGFYLCAWSRQHSNQPQHFGDGTRLSIL.

The rearrangement links TRBV5-8 to TRBJ1-5; D is perhaps TRBD1 (5 bases). The CDR3 contains 15 residues. Trimming left V 2 bases short and J 3 bases short, with 12 bases between. Looked up from germline, CDR1 is SGHTS and CDR2 is YDEGEE. CDR3 sequence reads: CASSFLRGYNQPQHF. The CDR3, as DNA: TGTGCCAGCAGCTTCTTGAGGGGATACAATCAGCCCCAGCATTTT.

The rearrangement links TRBV7-6 to TRBJ2-1; 11 nucleotides match TRBD2. J gave up 10 bases and V 7 bases, and 12 bases lay outside the gene matches. Germline assignment: CDR1 SGHVS and CDR2 FNYEAQ. This CDR3 comprises 15 residues. The CDR3 spells CASILTSGSAGEQFF. The CDR3 region has the DNA TGTGCCAGCATCCTAACTAGCGGGAGTGCGGGCGAGCAGTTCTTC.

The rearrangement joins TRBV27 to TRBJ2-3; 8 bases match TRBD2. V lost 5 bases to trimming and J lost 1 base; unmatched junction nucleotides: 5. This CDR3 spans 15 amino acids. Germline V gene data show CDR1 as MNHEY and CDR2 as SMNVEV (reference sequence). The CDR3 sequence: CASSPPLAGTDTQYF. CDR3 nucleotide sequence: TGTGCCAGCAGTCCACCACTAGCGGGCACAGATACGCAGTATTTT.

This clone was observed a few times. This chain joins TRBV11-2 and TRBJ1-3, with a weak D call TRBD1 (5 bases). This CDR3 is 15 amino acids long. Germline CDR1 SGHAT, CDR2 FQNNGV. The V end lost 3 bases, the J end lost 1 base, and 10 bases lay between the germline ends. The CDR3 here is CASSFQGWSGNTIYF. In DNA, the CDR3 is TGTGCCAGCAGCTTTCAGGGCTGGTCTGGAAACACCATATATTTT.

V and J are TRBV6-8 and TRBJ2-7; TRBD2 matches at 11 bases. Germline V CDR1 and CDR2: MNHGY, SAAAGT. This CDR3 contains 15 residues. Unmatched junction bases numbered 3, after V lost 2 bases and J lost 3 bases. The CDR3 coding sequence is TGTGCCAGCAGTTACGGACTAGCGGGTTACTACGAGCAGTACTTC. It specifies CASSYGLAGYYEQYF.

The CDR3 spells CASSYGGGAGYGYTF. For the CDR3, the DNA is TGTGCCAGCAGTTACGGAGGGGGCGCGGGCTATGGCTACACCTTC. This sequence joins TRBV6-5 and TRBJ1-2; 7 bases fit TRBD1. Germline CDR1 and CDR2: MNHEY and SVGAGI. CDR3 length: 15 amino acids. With V trimmed by 2 bases and J by 4 bases, 7 bases remained unmatched.

The rearrangement uses TRBV27 and TRBJ2-1, with no clear D. The ends were cut back, 7 bases at V and 0 bases at J, with 19 bases in the middle. This CDR3 has 17 residues. The germline gives CDR1 MNHEY, CDR2 SMNVEV (reference sequence). This CDR3 reads CASKSVTRRSSYNEQFF. The CDR3 nucleotides are TGTGCCAGCAAATCAGTAACGCGGAGAAGCTCCTACAATGAGCAGTTCTTC.

This chain links TRBV2 with TRBJ1-2; 7 nucleotides align to TRBD1. The length of the CDR3 is 13 residues. Germline-derived CDR1 and CDR2 are SNHLY and FYNNEI. Losses at the gene ends were 8 bases for V and 4 bases for J; bases not matched to a gene: 7. Here the CDR3 DNA reads TGTGCCAGCCAGGGACAGACTTCCTATGGCTACACCTTC. Translated, it gives CASQGQTSYGYTF. Filled out from reference TRBV2 and TRBJ1-2, the complete variable domain reads EPEVTQTPSHQVTQMGQEVILRCVPISNHLYFYWYRQILGQKVEFLVSFYNNEISEKSEIFDDQFSVERPDGSNFTLKIRSTKLEDSAMYFCASQGQTSYGYTFGSGTRLTVV.

J is TRBJ2-7 and V is TRBV27, with 13 bases that match TRBD2. V dropped 6 bases and J dropped 2; count of bases not matched to a gene: 10. This CDR3 contains 17 residues. CDR1 MNHEY and CDR2 SMNVEV come from the germline V gene (reference sequence). The chain's CDR3 is CASRVDGLAGVPYEQYF. The CDR3 bases are TGTGCCAGCAGGGTAGATGGACTAGCGGGAGTCCCCTACGAGCAGTACTTC.

The gene calls are TRBV6-4 and TRBJ1-1; the D gene is possibly TRBD1 (6 bases). Per the germline V gene, CDR1 is MRHNA and CDR2 is SNTAGT. Trimming took 10 bases from V and 1 from J, leaving 13 bases between them. The CDR3 spans 13 residues. CDR3 sequence (DNA): TGTGCCACTAGCAGGGGCAAGAACACTGAAGCTTTCTTT. It translates to CATSRGKNTEAFF.